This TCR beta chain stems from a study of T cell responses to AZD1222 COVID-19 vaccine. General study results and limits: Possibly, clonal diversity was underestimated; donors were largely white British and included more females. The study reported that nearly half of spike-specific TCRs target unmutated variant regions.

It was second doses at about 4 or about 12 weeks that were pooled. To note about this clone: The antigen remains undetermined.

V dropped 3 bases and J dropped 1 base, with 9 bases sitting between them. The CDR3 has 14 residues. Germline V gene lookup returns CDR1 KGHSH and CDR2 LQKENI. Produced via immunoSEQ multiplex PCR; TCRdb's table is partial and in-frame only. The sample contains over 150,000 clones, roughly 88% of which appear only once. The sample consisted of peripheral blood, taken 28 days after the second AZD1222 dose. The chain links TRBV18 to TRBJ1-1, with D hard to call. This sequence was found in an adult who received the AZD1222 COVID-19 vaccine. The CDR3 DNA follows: TGTGCCAGCTCACCGACCTGGGGGAACACTGAAGCTTTCTTT. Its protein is CASSPTWGNTEAFF.